This T cell receptor beta chain was captured in a study of CD8 T cells in ankylosing spondylitis. A few counts support this clonotype. TCRdb re-called the 5' RACE reads through MiXCR, storing one row per CDR3 protein. The table lists about 340,000 distinct CDR3 sequences, 14% to 15% of them singletons. Germline CDR1 and CDR2: MNHNS and SASEGT. V shed 7 bases and J 6 bases; nucleotides not matched to a gene: 5. The CDR3 has 12 amino acids. The source is a male donor with ankylosing spondylitis or in good health (not recorded which). The V gene is TRBV6-1, the J gene TRBJ2-7, with 8 bases matching TRBD2. The sample comprised blood, either unsorted or a sorted T cell fraction (not recorded which). The CDR3 loop is CASTGGGGEQYF. CDR3 bases: TGTGCCAGCACCGGGGGGGGTGGCGAGCAGTACTTC.